By sample share, the clone carrying this TCR beta chain is medium-sized. Antigen specificity is unknown. Specified time point: cycle 4 day 1 (C4D1), after five to seven weeks of nivolumab. Following autologous stem cell transplantation, relapse occurred in every patient, and exposure to brentuximab vedotin varied. CDR1 is SGHDT, CDR2 YYEEEE, per germline. This CDR3 comprises 15 residues. Trimming pared 0 bases from V and 0 bases from J, leaving 6 bases between. The record originates from a study of PD-1 blockade in classical Hodgkin lymphoma. The study, taken as a whole, reports: Only CD4+ TCR diversity, not CD8+, had risen significantly by C4D1. Complete responders entered with baseline diversity on par with newly diagnosed patients, the results showed. Lower baseline TCR diversity was reported for newly diagnosed patients than for healthy donors.

The assay was immunoSEQ multiplex PCR, and TCRdb's table has in-frame clones only and misses some. The sample contains roughly 20,000 clones, roughly three quarters of which appear only once. The starting material was peripheral blood mononuclear cells (PBMCs), obtained before the fourth cycle of nivolumab. This chain links TRBV5-6 with TRBJ1-4; D uncertain. The receptor's source is a human donor with classical Hodgkin lymphoma. The CDR3 region has the DNA TGTGCCAGCAGCTTGGCCGGGCCAACTAATGAAAAACTGTTTTTT. Amino acids: CASSLAGPTNEKLFF.